This record covers a single T cell receptor (beta chain). This entry comes from a study of T cells after yellow fever vaccination. Trimming took 2 bases from V and 4 from J; bases not matched to a gene: 10. The CDR3 contains 16 residues. CDR1 is KGHSH, CDR2 LQKENI, per germline. In TCRdb, the 5' RACE reads were re-called with MiXCR into one record per CDR3 protein. The table has fewer than 100,000 distinct CDR3 sequences, roughly 10% seen once. The sequence came from a man between 18 and 29 years old who received the YFV17D yellow fever vaccine. J is TRBJ1-1 and V is TRBV18, with 7 bases aligning to TRBD1. The sample here was CD8+ T cells not binding an NS4B(214-222) dextramer, sorted from PBMCs, taken roughly 14 days after the first yellow fever vaccination. The CDR3 here is CASSPIRGRGPTEAFF. The CDR3, as DNA: TGTGCCAGCTCACCAATTCGGGGGAGGGGGCCCACTGAAGCTTTCTTT.